This TCR beta chain was sequenced during a study of T cell responses to AZD1222 COVID-19 vaccine. The study's findings and limits: Spike-wide coverage was observed for vaccine-associated CD4 TCRs, with dominant responses at 160-218 and 743-854. Spike-specific TCR breadth and depth grew following two AZD1222 doses.

Profiled with immunoSEQ multiplex PCR; TCRdb holds only in-frame clones, not every one. The table records around 120,000 clones, under 95% of them present only once. Trimming cost V 3 bases and J 0 bases, with 5 bases left between them. The CDR3 length is 12 residues. The germline V gene has CDR1 SQVTM and CDR2 ANQGSEA. Concerning this clone itself: Its antigen is undetermined.

This sample comprised peripheral blood, obtained 28 days after the second AZD1222 dose. This sequence originates from an adult who received the AZD1222 COVID-19 vaccine. The rearrangement joins TRBV29-1 to TRBJ1-2; D unclear. The CDR3 coding sequence is TGCAGCGTTGACAGGTCTAACTATGGCTACACCTTC. Amino acid sequence: CSVDRSNYGYTF.